A selection of T cell receptor beta chains follows, all from one sample in a study of graft-versus-host responses after intestinal transplantation. These TCRs are of unknown antigen specificity. Profiled with immunoSEQ multiplex PCR; TCRdb holds only in-frame clones, not every one. Found here are approximately 89,000 clones, about 93% of them singletons; the top ten hold around 0.17%. The specimen was unstimulated CD4+ T cells sorted from spleen or lymph node cells, collected before intestinal transplant. The source of these receptors is a human donor who received an intestinal transplant. Each CDR3 is given with its conserved first and last residue. Fields, in order: D gene, J gene, clone size, V gene, CDR3 DNA, CDR3 protein. The D gene is left open where the match is weak. Clone size appears in some rows only: once, few, many, or a class for an expanded clone.

d_call: NA; j_call: TRBJ1-6; clone_size: NA; v_call: TRBV5-5; cdr3_nt: TGTGCCAGCAGCCTACAGGGTGCCTATAATTCACCCCTCCACTTT; cdr3_aa: CASSLQGAYNSPLHF
d_call: TRBD1; j_call: TRBJ2-7; clone_size: NA; v_call: TRBV18; cdr3_nt: TGTGCCAGCTCGCGGGACAGGGCGAACGAGCAGTACTTC; cdr3_aa: CASSRDRANEQYF
d_call: NA; j_call: TRBJ1-4; clone_size: NA; v_call: TRBV7-2; cdr3_nt: TGTGCCAGCAGCCCGCACACTGGCAGGGTAGGGGAAAAACTGTTTTTT; cdr3_aa: CASSPHTGRVGEKLFF
d_call: TRBD1; j_call: TRBJ1-2; clone_size: few; v_call: TRBV4-3; cdr3_nt: TGCGCCAGCAGCGGACGTTCCGGGACAGGGTACTATGGCTACACCTTC; cdr3_aa: CASSGRSGTGYYGYTF
d_call: TRBD1; j_call: TRBJ2-3; clone_size: NA; v_call: TRBV4-2; cdr3_nt: TGTGCCAGCAGCCAAGACAGGGGGCGCAGGCAGTATTTT; cdr3_aa: CASSQDRGRRQYF
d_call: TRBD2; j_call: TRBJ2-4; clone_size: NA; v_call: TRBV4-2; cdr3_nt: TGTGCCAGCAGCCAAGCTGAAGGACTAGCGGGGGGTCCGTACTTC; cdr3_aa: CASSQAEGLAGGPYF
d_call: NA; j_call: TRBJ1-5; clone_size: NA; v_call: TRBV5-5; cdr3_nt: TGTGCCAGCAGCTTGAAGGGAGTTGATCAGCCCCAGCATTTT; cdr3_aa: CASSLKGVDQPQHF
d_call: NA; j_call: TRBJ1-1; clone_size: NA; v_call: TRBV4-3; cdr3_nt: TGCGCCAGCAGCCAAGGGGTAGATGTGTGGGCCACCGGGAGGGACACTGAAGCTTTCTTT; cdr3_aa: CASSQGVDVWATGRDTEAFF
d_call: TRBD2; j_call: TRBJ2-7; clone_size: NA; v_call: TRBV6-1; cdr3_nt: TGTGCCAGCGGCAATGGGCTAGCGGGATACGAGCAGTACTTC; cdr3_aa: CASGNGLAGYEQYF
d_call: NA; j_call: TRBJ1-2; clone_size: NA; v_call: TRBV6-1; cdr3_nt: TGTGCCAGCAGTGAAGCGGCGGGCTATGGCTACACCTTC; cdr3_aa: CASSEAAGYGYTF
d_call: NA; j_call: TRBJ1-5; clone_size: NA; v_call: TRBV7-9; cdr3_nt: TGTGCCAGCAGCCCGGGGGGGACAAATAGCAATCAGCCCCAGCATTTT; cdr3_aa: CASSPGGTNSNQPQHF
d_call: TRBD2; j_call: TRBJ2-7; clone_size: NA; v_call: TRBV10-3; cdr3_nt: TGTGCCATCAGTGAGTCGTGGGTAGCGGGGGCCACGCGCGAGCAGTACTTC; cdr3_aa: CAISESWVAGATREQYF
d_call: NA; j_call: TRBJ2-3; clone_size: NA; v_call: TRBV4-1; cdr3_nt: TGCGCCAGCAGCCAAGATCGGGCAGACTACGCTTCAGATACGCAGTATTTT; cdr3_aa: CASSQDRADYASDTQYF
d_call: NA; j_call: TRBJ2-7; clone_size: NA; v_call: TRBV16; cdr3_nt: TGTGCCAGCAGCCAATCCTTAGCGGAACCCTACGAGCAGTACTTC; cdr3_aa: CASSQSLAEPYEQYF
d_call: NA; j_call: TRBJ2-5; clone_size: NA; v_call: TRBV6-6; cdr3_nt: TGTGCCAGCAGTTACAGGCGGCTAGAGGAGACCCAGTACTTC; cdr3_aa: CASSYRRLEETQYF
d_call: TRBD1; j_call: TRBJ2-1; clone_size: NA; v_call: TRBV10-1; cdr3_nt: TGCGCCAGCAGCCGACAGGGGAACTACAATGAGCAGTTCTTC; cdr3_aa: CASSRQGNYNEQFF
d_call: NA; j_call: TRBJ1-2; clone_size: NA; v_call: TRBV7-7; cdr3_nt: TGTGCCAGCAGACCCCCCGGTGGCTACACCTTC; cdr3_aa: CASRPPGGYTF
d_call: TRBD1; j_call: TRBJ2-5; clone_size: NA; v_call: TRBV6-1; cdr3_nt: TGTGCCAGCAGTAAGACAGGGGGCGCGGGGACCCAGTACTTC; cdr3_aa: CASSKTGGAGTQYF
d_call: NA; j_call: TRBJ1-1; clone_size: NA; v_call: TRBV30; cdr3_nt: TGTGCCTGGATGGACAGGAACACTGAAGCTTTCTTT; cdr3_aa: CAWMDRNTEAFF
d_call: TRBD2; j_call: TRBJ2-7; clone_size: NA; v_call: TRBV6-6; cdr3_nt: TGTGCCAGCAGTTACTTGGGGACTAGTCCCTACGAGCAGTACTTC; cdr3_aa: CASSYLGTSPYEQYF
d_call: NA; j_call: TRBJ2-7; clone_size: NA; v_call: TRBV7-9; cdr3_nt: TGTGCCAGCAGCTTTTTACAATCCGAGCAGTACTTC; cdr3_aa: CASSFLQSEQYF
d_call: NA; j_call: TRBJ2-6; clone_size: NA; v_call: TRBV4-1; cdr3_nt: TGCGCCAGCAGCCAACGAGACAGCTCTGGGGCCAACGTCCTGACTTTC; cdr3_aa: CASSQRDSSGANVLTF
d_call: NA; j_call: TRBJ1-2; clone_size: NA; v_call: TRBV28; cdr3_nt: TGTGCCAGCAGTTTCACAGGGCTTAACTATGGCTACACCTTC; cdr3_aa: CASSFTGLNYGYTF
d_call: NA; j_call: TRBJ2-3; clone_size: NA; v_call: TRBV5-4; cdr3_nt: TGTGCCAGCAGCTCCGGACAGTACACAGATACGCAGTATTTT; cdr3_aa: CASSSGQYTDTQYF
d_call: TRBD1; j_call: TRBJ2-7; clone_size: NA; v_call: TRBV6-6; cdr3_nt: TGTGCCAGCAGTTACGCCGGGACAGCCTACGAGCAGTACTTC; cdr3_aa: CASSYAGTAYEQYF
d_call: TRBD2; j_call: TRBJ2-1; clone_size: NA; v_call: TRBV7-6; cdr3_nt: TGTGCCAGCAGCTTAGAAGAAGAGAAGGGACTATTTTACAATGAGCAGTTCTTC; cdr3_aa: CASSLEEEKGLFYNEQFF
d_call: TRBD2; j_call: TRBJ2-2; clone_size: NA; v_call: TRBV6-1; cdr3_nt: TGTGCCAGCAGAAAACCGGGACTAGCAAGCGGGGAGCTGTTTTTT; cdr3_aa: CASRKPGLASGELFF
d_call: TRBD2; j_call: TRBJ2-5; clone_size: NA; v_call: TRBV7-2; cdr3_nt: TGTGCCAGCAGCGAAACTAGCGGGGTTTACCAAGAGACCCAGTACTTC; cdr3_aa: CASSETSGVYQETQYF
d_call: TRBD1; j_call: TRBJ1-1; clone_size: NA; v_call: TRBV7-3; cdr3_nt: TGTGCCAGCAGCCTTAATAACAGGGGAAAAGCTTTCTTT; cdr3_aa: CASSLNNRGKAFF
d_call: TRBD1; j_call: TRBJ2-7; clone_size: few; v_call: TRBV2; cdr3_nt: TGTGCCAGCAGTGGGGGGGACAGGTCGTCCTACGAGCAGTACTTC; cdr3_aa: CASSGGDRSSYEQYF
d_call: NA; j_call: TRBJ1-4; clone_size: NA; v_call: TRBV30; cdr3_nt: TGTGCCTGGAGTGTTTATCGTGAAAAACTGTTTTTT; cdr3_aa: CAWSVYREKLFF
d_call: NA; j_call: TRBJ1-1; clone_size: few; v_call: TRBV5-4; cdr3_nt: TGTGCCAGCAGCACACGAACCCCTGGAGCTGAAGCTTTCTTT; cdr3_aa: CASSTRTPGAEAFF
d_call: NA; j_call: TRBJ1-2; clone_size: NA; v_call: TRBV21-1; cdr3_nt: TGTGCCAGCAGCTACCGGGACAGGGGCTCCTATGGCTACACCTTC; cdr3_aa: CASSYRDRGSYGYTF
d_call: TRBD1; j_call: TRBJ1-2; clone_size: once; v_call: TRBV9; cdr3_nt: TGTGCCAGCAGCGCCACTACAGGGGGGGTGGGAGGCTACACCTTC; cdr3_aa: CASSATTGGVGGYTF
d_call: TRBD2; j_call: TRBJ2-2; clone_size: NA; v_call: TRBV28; cdr3_nt: TGTGCCAGCAGGGGAGGACTAGCCTCGAACACCGGGGAGCTGTTTTTT; cdr3_aa: CASRGGLASNTGELFF
d_call: NA; j_call: TRBJ1-6; clone_size: NA; v_call: TRBV6-5; cdr3_nt: TGTGCCAGCAGTTATGCGGGGTTCTATAATTCACCCCTCCACTTT; cdr3_aa: CASSYAGFYNSPLHF
d_call: TRBD1; j_call: TRBJ2-1; clone_size: NA; v_call: TRBV29-1; cdr3_nt: TGCAGCGTTGAATACAGGGGGACCTACAATGAGCAGTTCTTC; cdr3_aa: CSVEYRGTYNEQFF
d_call: TRBD2; j_call: TRBJ2-3; clone_size: NA; v_call: TRBV18; cdr3_nt: TGTGCCAGCTCACACGATAGCGGGAGTACGACGCAGTATTTT; cdr3_aa: CASSHDSGSTTQYF
d_call: NA; j_call: TRBJ1-2; clone_size: once; v_call: TRBV29-1; cdr3_nt: TGCAGCGTCCAGGATATCGACAGCAACTATGGCTACACCTTC; cdr3_aa: CSVQDIDSNYGYTF
d_call: NA; j_call: TRBJ1-1; clone_size: NA; v_call: TRBV19; cdr3_nt: TGTGCCAGTAATCCAACAGGGCGGGCCACTGAAGCTTTCTTT; cdr3_aa: CASNPTGRATEAFF
d_call: NA; j_call: TRBJ2-1; clone_size: NA; v_call: TRBV6-1; cdr3_nt: TGTGCCAGCAATCCACGAAGCGTCTCCTACAATGAGCAGTTCTTC; cdr3_aa: CASNPRSVSYNEQFF
d_call: NA; j_call: TRBJ2-7; clone_size: NA; v_call: TRBV2; cdr3_nt: TGTGCCAGCAGTGAAAGAGGAGATTACTCCTACGAGCAGTACTTC; cdr3_aa: CASSERGDYSYEQYF
d_call: TRBD1; j_call: TRBJ1-2; clone_size: once; v_call: TRBV7-2; cdr3_nt: TGTGCCAGCAGCTTAGGGGGGACAGGGGACTATGGCTACACCTTC; cdr3_aa: CASSLGGTGDYGYTF
d_call: TRBD1; j_call: TRBJ1-4; clone_size: NA; v_call: TRBV10-1; cdr3_nt: TGCGCCAGCAGTACAGGGGGCGCGAGGACTAATGAAAAACTGTTTTTT; cdr3_aa: CASSTGGARTNEKLFF
d_call: NA; j_call: TRBJ2-7; clone_size: NA; v_call: TRBV28; cdr3_nt: TGTGCCAGCTACGATAGGGGATTTTCCTACGAGCAGTACTTC; cdr3_aa: CASYDRGFSYEQYF
d_call: NA; j_call: TRBJ2-7; clone_size: NA; v_call: TRBV2; cdr3_nt: TGTGCCAGCAGTGAAGACTCGGGAGAGCAGTACTTC; cdr3_aa: CASSEDSGEQYF
d_call: TRBD2; j_call: TRBJ2-5; clone_size: NA; v_call: TRBV5-1; cdr3_nt: TGCGCCAGCAGCTTGGGGACTAGAGAGACCCAGTACTTC; cdr3_aa: CASSLGTRETQYF
d_call: NA; j_call: TRBJ1-5; clone_size: NA; v_call: TRBV4-2; cdr3_nt: TGTGCCGGCAGCCAACAGGGCAATCAGCCCCAGCATTTT; cdr3_aa: CAGSQQGNQPQHF
d_call: NA; j_call: TRBJ2-1; clone_size: NA; v_call: TRBV7-8; cdr3_nt: TGTGCCAGCAGCTTTGCCGGGAATGAGCAGTTCTTC; cdr3_aa: CASSFAGNEQFF
d_call: NA; j_call: TRBJ2-5; clone_size: few; v_call: TRBV2; cdr3_nt: TGTGCCAGCAGTGAAAATCTCCTTGGGCCGTACTTC; cdr3_aa: CASSENLLGPYF
d_call: NA; j_call: TRBJ1-3; clone_size: NA; v_call: TRBV19; cdr3_nt: TGTGCCAGTAGTGGAGGTTACTCTGGAAACACCATATATTTT; cdr3_aa: CASSGGYSGNTIYF
d_call: NA; j_call: TRBJ2-1; clone_size: NA; v_call: TRBV5-6; cdr3_nt: TGTGCCAGCAGCCCCGGGACAACGTTTCCGCAGTTCTTC; cdr3_aa: CASSPGTTFPQFF
d_call: NA; j_call: TRBJ2-3; clone_size: NA; v_call: TRBV5-4; cdr3_nt: TGTGCCAGCAGCGAGTCCGGGACTAGCACAGATACGCAGTATTTT; cdr3_aa: CASSESGTSTDTQYF
d_call: NA; j_call: TRBJ2-5; clone_size: NA; v_call: TRBV5-6; cdr3_nt: TGTGCCAGCAGCGGGCAGGCCTGGGAGACCCAGTACTTC; cdr3_aa: CASSGQAWETQYF
d_call: NA; j_call: TRBJ1-1; clone_size: NA; v_call: TRBV28; cdr3_nt: TGTGCCAGCAGTTTATCAGGGTCTGAAGCTTTCTTT; cdr3_aa: CASSLSGSEAFF
d_call: NA; j_call: TRBJ2-1; clone_size: NA; v_call: TRBV7-7; cdr3_nt: TGTGCCAGCAGCTTAAAGGTGACAGGCTACAATGAGCAGTTCTTC; cdr3_aa: CASSLKVTGYNEQFF
d_call: TRBD2; j_call: TRBJ2-1; clone_size: NA; v_call: TRBV7-3; cdr3_nt: TGTGCCAGCAGCTTACTCCGGGGGGGGCAGTTCTTC; cdr3_aa: CASSLLRGGQFF
d_call: NA; j_call: TRBJ1-5; clone_size: few; v_call: TRBV6-1; cdr3_nt: TGTGCCAGCAGTGAATTGGCACACCAGCCCCAGCATTTT; cdr3_aa: CASSELAHQPQHF
d_call: TRBD2; j_call: TRBJ2-7; clone_size: NA; v_call: TRBV4-3; cdr3_nt: TGCGCCAGCAGCCAAGATCGGTCAGCGGGGGCCTACGAGCAGTACTTC; cdr3_aa: CASSQDRSAGAYEQYF